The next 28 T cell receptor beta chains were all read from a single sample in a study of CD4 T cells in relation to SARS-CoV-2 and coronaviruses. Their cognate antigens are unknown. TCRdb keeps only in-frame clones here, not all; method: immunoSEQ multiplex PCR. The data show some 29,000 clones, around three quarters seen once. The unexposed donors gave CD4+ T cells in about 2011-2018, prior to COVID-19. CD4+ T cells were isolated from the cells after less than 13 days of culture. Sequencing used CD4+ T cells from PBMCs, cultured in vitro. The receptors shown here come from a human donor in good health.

CDR3 sequence: CASSPRTGIQPQHF. Here the CDR3 DNA reads TGTGCCAGCTCACCACGGACAGGGATTCAGCCCCAGCATTTT. This chain joins TRBV18 and TRBJ1-5, with 8 bases that match TRBD1. The trim removed 1 base at V and 6 bases at J, leaving 2 bases unmatched. The V gene's germline CDR1 is KGHSH and CDR2 LQKENI. CDR3 length equals 14 residues.

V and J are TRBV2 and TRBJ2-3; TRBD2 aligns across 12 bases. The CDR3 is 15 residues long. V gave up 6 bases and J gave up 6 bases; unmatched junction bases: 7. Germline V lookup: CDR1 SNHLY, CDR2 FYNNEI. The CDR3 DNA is TGTGCCAGCAGAGAACTAGCGGGAGGCCCGGATACGCAGTATTTT. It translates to CASRELAGGPDTQYF.

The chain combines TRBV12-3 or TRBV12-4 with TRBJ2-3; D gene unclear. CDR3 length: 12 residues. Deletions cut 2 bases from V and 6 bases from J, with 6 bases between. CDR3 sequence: CASSLKPDTQYF. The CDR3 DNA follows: TGTGCCAGCAGTTTAAAACCTGATACGCAGTATTTT.

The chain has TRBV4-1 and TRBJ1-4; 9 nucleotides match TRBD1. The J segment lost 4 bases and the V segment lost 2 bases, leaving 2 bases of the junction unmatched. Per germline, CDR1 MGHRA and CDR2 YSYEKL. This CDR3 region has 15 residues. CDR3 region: CASSQRDRVNEKLFF. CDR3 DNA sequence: TGCGCCAGCAGCCAAAGGGACAGGGTTAATGAAAAACTGTTTTTT.

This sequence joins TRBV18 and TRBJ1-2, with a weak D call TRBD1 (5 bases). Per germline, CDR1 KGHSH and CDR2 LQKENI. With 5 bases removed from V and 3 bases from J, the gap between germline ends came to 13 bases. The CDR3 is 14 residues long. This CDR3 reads CASSSLGGDYGYTF. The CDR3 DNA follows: TGTGCCAGCTCATCCCTAGGAGGGGACTATGGCTACACCTTC.

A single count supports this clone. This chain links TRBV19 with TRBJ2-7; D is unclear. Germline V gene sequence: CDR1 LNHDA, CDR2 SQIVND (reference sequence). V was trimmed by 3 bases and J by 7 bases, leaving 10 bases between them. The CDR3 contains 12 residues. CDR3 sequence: CASSMSAEEQYF. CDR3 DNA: TGTGCCAGTAGTATGTCCGCCGAGGAGCAGTACTTC.

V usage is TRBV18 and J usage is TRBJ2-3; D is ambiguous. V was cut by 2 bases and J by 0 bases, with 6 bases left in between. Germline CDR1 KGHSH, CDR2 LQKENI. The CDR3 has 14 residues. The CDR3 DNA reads TGTGCCAGCTCACCAAAACGGAGCACAGATACGCAGTATTTT. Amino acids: CASSPKRSTDTQYF.

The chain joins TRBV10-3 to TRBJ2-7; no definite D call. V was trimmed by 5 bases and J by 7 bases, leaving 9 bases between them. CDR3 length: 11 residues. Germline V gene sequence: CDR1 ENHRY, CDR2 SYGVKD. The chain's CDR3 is CAISSLGEQYF. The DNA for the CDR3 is TGTGCCATCAGTTCCCTGGGGGAGCAGTACTTC.

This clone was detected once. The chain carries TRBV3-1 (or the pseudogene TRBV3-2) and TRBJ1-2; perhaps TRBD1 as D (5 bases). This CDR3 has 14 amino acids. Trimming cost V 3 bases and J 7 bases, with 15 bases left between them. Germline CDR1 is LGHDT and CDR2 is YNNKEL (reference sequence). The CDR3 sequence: CASSQPLDGGGYTF. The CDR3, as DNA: TGTGCCAGCAGCCAGCCCCTGGATGGGGGTGGCTACACCTTC.

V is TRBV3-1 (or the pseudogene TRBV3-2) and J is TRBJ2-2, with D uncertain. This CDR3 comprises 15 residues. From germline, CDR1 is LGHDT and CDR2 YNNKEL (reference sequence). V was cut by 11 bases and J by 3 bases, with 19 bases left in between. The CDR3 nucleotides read TGTGCCGGCGGACGGGCACCTTGGGACACCGGGGAGCTGTTTTTT. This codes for CAGGRAPWDTGELFF.

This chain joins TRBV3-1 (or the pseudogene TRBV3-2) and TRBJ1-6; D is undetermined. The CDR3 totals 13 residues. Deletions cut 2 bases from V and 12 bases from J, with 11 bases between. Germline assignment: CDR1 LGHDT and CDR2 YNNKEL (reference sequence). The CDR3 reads CASSQKGAEPLHF. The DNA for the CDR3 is TGTGCCAGCAGCCAAAAGGGTGCGGAACCCCTCCACTTT.

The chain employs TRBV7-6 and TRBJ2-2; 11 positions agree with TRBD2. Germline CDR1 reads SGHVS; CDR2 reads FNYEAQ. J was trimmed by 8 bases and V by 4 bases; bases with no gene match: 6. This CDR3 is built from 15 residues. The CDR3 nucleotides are TGTGCCAGCAGCTATGAGCTAGCGGGAGGAGGGGAGCTGTTTTTT. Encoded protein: CASSYELAGGGELFF.

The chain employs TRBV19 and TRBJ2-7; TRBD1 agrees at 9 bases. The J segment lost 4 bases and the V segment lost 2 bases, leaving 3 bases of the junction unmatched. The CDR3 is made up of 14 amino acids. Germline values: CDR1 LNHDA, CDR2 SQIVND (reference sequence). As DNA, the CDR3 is TGTGCCAGTAGTATAAGACAGGGGGGGTACGAGCAGTACTTC. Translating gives CASSIRQGGYEQYF.

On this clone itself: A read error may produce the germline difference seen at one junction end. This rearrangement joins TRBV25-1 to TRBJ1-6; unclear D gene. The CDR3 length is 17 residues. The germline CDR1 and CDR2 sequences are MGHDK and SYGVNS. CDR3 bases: TGTGCCGGCAGTCCTACCCTCTCAGGCAGGACCAATTCACCCCTCCACTTT. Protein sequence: CAGSPTLSGRTNSPLHF.

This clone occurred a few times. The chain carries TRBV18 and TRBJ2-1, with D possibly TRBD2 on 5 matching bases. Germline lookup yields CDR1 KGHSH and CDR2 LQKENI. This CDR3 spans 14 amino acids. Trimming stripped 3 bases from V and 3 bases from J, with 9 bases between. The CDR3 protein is CASSPSGNYNEQFF. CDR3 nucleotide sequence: TGTGCCAGCTCACCGTCGGGAAACTACAATGAGCAGTTCTTC.

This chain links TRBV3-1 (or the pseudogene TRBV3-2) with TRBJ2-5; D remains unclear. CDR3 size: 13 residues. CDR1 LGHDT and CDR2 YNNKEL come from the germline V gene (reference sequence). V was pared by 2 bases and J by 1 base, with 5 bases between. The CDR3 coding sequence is TGTGCCAGCAGCCAATCAGCCCAAGAGACCCAGTACTTC. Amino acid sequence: CASSQSAQETQYF.

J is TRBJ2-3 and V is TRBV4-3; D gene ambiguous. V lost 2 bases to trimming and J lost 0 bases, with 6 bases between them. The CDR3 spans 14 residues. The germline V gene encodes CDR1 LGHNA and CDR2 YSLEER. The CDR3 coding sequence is TGCGCCAGCAGCCAAATGGCTAGCACAGATACGCAGTATTTT. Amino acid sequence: CASSQMASTDTQYF.

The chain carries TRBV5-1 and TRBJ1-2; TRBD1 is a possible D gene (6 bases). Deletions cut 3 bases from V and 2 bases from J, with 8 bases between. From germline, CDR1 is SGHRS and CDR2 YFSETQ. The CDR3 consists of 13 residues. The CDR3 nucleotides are TGCGCCAGCAGCTCCGGACAGAACTATGGCTACACCTTC. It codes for CASSSGQNYGYTF. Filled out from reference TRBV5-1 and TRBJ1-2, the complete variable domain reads KAGVTQTPRYLIKTRGQQVTLSCSPISGHRSVSWYQQTPGQGLQFLFEYFSETQRNKGNFPGRFSGRQFSNSRSEMNVSTLELGDSALYLCASSSGQNYGYTFGSGTRLTVV.

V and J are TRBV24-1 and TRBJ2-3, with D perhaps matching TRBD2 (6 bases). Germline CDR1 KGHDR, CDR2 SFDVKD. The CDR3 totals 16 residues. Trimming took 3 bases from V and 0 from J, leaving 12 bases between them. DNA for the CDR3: TGTGCCACCAGTGATAGGGCGGGAACCAGCACAGATACGCAGTATTTT. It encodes CATSDRAGTSTDTQYF.

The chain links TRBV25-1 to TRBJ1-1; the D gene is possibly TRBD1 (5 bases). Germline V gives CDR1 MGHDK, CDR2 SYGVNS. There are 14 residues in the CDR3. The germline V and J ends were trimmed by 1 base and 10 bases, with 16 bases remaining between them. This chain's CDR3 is CASSESGTDRGAFF. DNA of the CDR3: TGTGCCAGCAGTGAATCAGGGACGGATCGGGGAGCTTTCTTT. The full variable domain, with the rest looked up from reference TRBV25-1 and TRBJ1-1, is EADIYQTPRYLVIGTGKKITLECSQTMGHDKMYWYQQDPGMELHLIHYSYGVNSTEKGDLSSESTVSRIRTEHFPLTLESARPSHTSQYLCASSESGTDRGAFFGQGTRLTVV.

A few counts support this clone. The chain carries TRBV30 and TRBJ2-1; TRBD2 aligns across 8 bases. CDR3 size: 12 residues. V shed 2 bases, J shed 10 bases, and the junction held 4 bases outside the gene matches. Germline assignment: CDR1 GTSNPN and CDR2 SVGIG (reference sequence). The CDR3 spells CAWSRGLGEQFF. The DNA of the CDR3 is TGTGCCTGGAGTCGGGGACTAGGCGAGCAGTTCTTC.

The CDR3 reads CASSQQVQGRLNQPQHF. The CDR3 bases are TGTGCCAGCAGCCAACAGGTCCAGGGAAGACTTAATCAGCCCCAGCATTTT. The chain recombines TRBV4-2 with TRBJ1-5, with a possible D match to TRBD1 (5 bases). Trimming pared 2 bases from V and 4 bases from J, leaving 18 bases between. CDR1 and CDR2 (germline): LGHNA, YNFKEQ. There are 17 residues in the CDR3.

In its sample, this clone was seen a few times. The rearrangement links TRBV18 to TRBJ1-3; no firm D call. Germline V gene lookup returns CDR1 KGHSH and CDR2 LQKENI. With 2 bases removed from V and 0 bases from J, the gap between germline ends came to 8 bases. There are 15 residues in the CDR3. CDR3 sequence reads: CASSPLGSSGNTIYF. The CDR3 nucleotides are TGTGCCAGCTCACCATTGGGGAGCTCTGGAAACACCATATATTTT.

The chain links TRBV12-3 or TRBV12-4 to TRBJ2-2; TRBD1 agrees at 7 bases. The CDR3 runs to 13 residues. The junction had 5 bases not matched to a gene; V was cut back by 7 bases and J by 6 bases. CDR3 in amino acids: CASKYRGSGELFF. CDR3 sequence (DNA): TGTGCCAGCAAATACAGGGGTTCCGGGGAGCTGTTTTTT.

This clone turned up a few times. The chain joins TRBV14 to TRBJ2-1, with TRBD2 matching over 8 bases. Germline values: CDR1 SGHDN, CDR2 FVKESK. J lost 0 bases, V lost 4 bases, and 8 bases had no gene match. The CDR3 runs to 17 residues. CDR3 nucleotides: TGTGCCAGCAGCCGCCAGACCGGGACTAGCTCCTACAATGAGCAGTTCTTC. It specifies CASSRQTGTSSYNEQFF.

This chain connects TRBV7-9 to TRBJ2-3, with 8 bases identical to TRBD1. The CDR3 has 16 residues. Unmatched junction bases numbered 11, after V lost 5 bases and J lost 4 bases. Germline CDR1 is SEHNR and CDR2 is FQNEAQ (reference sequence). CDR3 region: CASSPRTGLNPDTQYF. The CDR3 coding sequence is TGTGCCAGCAGCCCCCGGACAGGGTTAAACCCAGATACGCAGTATTTT.

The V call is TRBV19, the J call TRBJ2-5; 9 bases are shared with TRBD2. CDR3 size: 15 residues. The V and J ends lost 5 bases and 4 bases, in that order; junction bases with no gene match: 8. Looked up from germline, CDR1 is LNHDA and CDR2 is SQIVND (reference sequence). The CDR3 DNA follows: TGTGCCAGTAGTGCGCGGGGGGGCCCGGCAGAGACCCAGTACTTC. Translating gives CASSARGGPAETQYF.

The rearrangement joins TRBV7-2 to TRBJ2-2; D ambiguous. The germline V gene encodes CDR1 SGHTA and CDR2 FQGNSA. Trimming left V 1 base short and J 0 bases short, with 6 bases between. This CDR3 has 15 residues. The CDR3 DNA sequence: TGTGCCAGCAGCTTAGTGGCGGCGAACACCGGGGAGCTGTTTTTT. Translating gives CASSLVAANTGELFF.